These 26 T cell receptor beta chains were all obtained from the same sample, sequenced in a study of CD8 T cells in ankylosing spondylitis. From the 5' RACE reads, TCRdb called clonotypes with MiXCR, one entry per CDR3 protein. The table lists some 270,000 distinct CDR3 sequences, under 20% of them singletons. The specimen was blood, either unsorted or a sorted T cell fraction (not recorded which). Receptors originate from a male donor with ankylosing spondylitis or in good health (not recorded which).

This clonotype has more than one count but fewer than ten. The gene calls are TRBV3-1 and TRBJ2-7, with 13 bases matching TRBD2. The J segment lost 5 bases and the V segment lost 4 bases, leaving 5 bases of the junction unmatched. CDR1 is LGHDT and CDR2 is YNNKEL in the germline V gene (reference sequence). The CDR3 is 15 residues long. The CDR3 DNA reads TGTGCCAGCAGCCCCCAGGGGACTAGCGGGAACGAGCAGTACTTC. It yields the protein CASSPQGTSGNEQYF.

The rearrangement joins TRBV5-6 to TRBJ1-5; D is ambiguous. Trimming cost V 2 bases and J 4 bases, with 13 bases left between them. The CDR3 runs 15 residues. In germline, CDR1 is SGHDT, CDR2 YYEEEE. The CDR3 DNA reads as TGTGCCAGCAGCTTCTCTCCCAAAACAAATCAGCCCCAGCATTTT. Its translation is CASSFSPKTNQPQHF.

This clonotype has a handful of counts. The chain joins TRBV4-2 to TRBJ1-5; D not resolved. This CDR3 has 16 residues. Germline CDR1 and CDR2: LGHNA and YNFKEQ. Deletions cut 0 bases from V and 6 bases from J, with 15 bases between. The CDR3 protein is CASSQDGPKEGQPQHF. CDR3 nucleotide sequence: TGTGCCAGCAGCCAAGATGGCCCCAAGGAAGGTCAGCCCCAGCATTTT.

The V and J genes are TRBV27 and TRBJ2-5; 9 positions agree with TRBD1. Per the germline V gene, CDR1 is MNHEY and CDR2 is SMNVEV (reference sequence). V dropped 4 bases and J dropped 4; count of bases not matched to a gene: 13. The CDR3 spans 17 residues. CDR3 in DNA: TGTGCCAGCAGTTCGTACCCCCGGACAGGGGTCCGAGAGACCCAGTACTTC. Translation gives CASSSYPRTGVRETQYF.

This clonotype was seen more than once but under ten times. This chain joins TRBV20-1 and TRBJ2-7, with D perhaps TRBD1 (6 bases). V lost 4 bases and J 7 bases, leaving 20 bases between the germline ends. The CDR3 is 14 amino acids. Germline V gene data show CDR1 as DFQATT and CDR2 as SNEGSKA (reference sequence). The CDR3 region has the DNA TGCAGTGCTACAGTACCAAACAGGGTCGGGGAGCAGTACTTC. It yields the protein CSATVPNRVGEQYF.

The gene calls are TRBV14 and TRBJ2-7; D unclear. The V gene's germline CDR1 is SGHDN and CDR2 FVKESK. The V end lost 4 bases, the J end lost 5 bases, and 9 bases lay between the germline ends. CDR3 length equals 12 residues. The CDR3 reads CASSLGPNEQYF. The CDR3 nucleotides are TGTGCCAGCAGCCTAGGCCCAAACGAGCAGTACTTC.

The rearrangement links TRBV9 to TRBJ2-7, with 7 bases matching TRBD2. Germline V gives CDR1 SGDLS, CDR2 YYNGEE. Trimming took 2 bases from V and 3 from J; bases not matched to a gene: 2. The CDR3 covers 13 residues. As DNA, the CDR3 is TGTGCCAGCAGCGTTTCTAGCGGCTACGAGCAGTACTTC. Residues: CASSVSSGYEQYF.

This clonotype has at least ten counts. This chain joins TRBV3-1 and TRBJ2-6; D not certain. The CDR3 covers 14 residues. Trimming removed 4 bases from V and 0 bases from J, with 4 bases in between. From germline, CDR1 is LGHDT and CDR2 YNNKEL (reference sequence). CDR3: CASSPVSGANVLTF. CDR3 coding DNA: TGTGCCAGCAGCCCCGTCTCTGGGGCCAACGTCCTGACTTTC.

The chain carries TRBV7-3 and TRBJ2-2, with D perhaps TRBD2 (6 bases). This CDR3 has 17 amino acids. The V gene's germline CDR1 is SGHTA and CDR2 FQGTGA. Trimming removed 5 bases from V and 3 bases from J, with 19 bases in between. The CDR3 DNA is TGTGCCAGCAGCCAATGGACCGGACTACCTGACACCGGGGAGCTGTTTTTT. It yields the protein CASSQWTGLPDTGELFF.

This clonotype was detected only a few times. This chain links TRBV5-1 with TRBJ2-7, with TRBD2 matching over 9 bases. This CDR3 contains 16 residues. The V and J ends lost 0 bases and 2 bases, in that order; junction bases with no gene match: 6. The V gene's germline CDR1 is SGHRS and CDR2 YFSETQ. Written as DNA, the CDR3 is TGCGCCAGCAGCTTGGATTCTCCTAGCGGGGCCTACGAGCAGTACTTC. It yields the protein CASSLDSPSGAYEQYF.

In this sample, this clonotype turned up a few times. The chain has TRBV6-5 and TRBJ2-7, with TRBD1 identical over 10 bases. The CDR3 runs 15 residues. V was pared by 2 bases and J by 4 bases, with 5 bases of the junction left unmatched. Germline CDR1 reads MNHEY; CDR2 reads SVGAGI. Written as DNA, the CDR3 is TGTGCCAGCAGTTACGAGGGGACAGGGGTGTACGAGCAGTACTTC. Its protein product is CASSYEGTGVYEQYF.

The chain joins TRBV10-2 to TRBJ2-1; D unresolved. V was pared by 6 bases and J by 15 bases, with 15 bases between. The CDR3 loop spans 11 amino acids. The germline V gene encodes CDR1 WSHSY and CDR2 SAAADI. The CDR3 DNA reads as TGCGCCAGCAGGACCCTAGGCTCCCCGTTCTTC. The encoded protein is CASRTLGSPFF.

This chain joins TRBV5-5 and TRBJ2-6; D is undetermined. V dropped 5 bases and J dropped 5 bases, with 14 bases sitting between them. CDR1 and CDR2 (germline): SGHKS, YYEKEE (reference sequence). The CDR3 has 15 residues. CDR3 bases: TGTGCCAGCAGGATCGGTCGCTCCAGGGCCAACGTCCTGACTTTC. Translated, it gives CASRIGRSRANVLTF.

This clonotype was observed a few times. The CDR3 bases are TGTGCCAGCAGCGTAGGGGGACAGGGTTTCTACGAGCAGTACTTC. This gives the protein CASSVGGQGFYEQYF. The chain recombines TRBV9 with TRBJ2-7; TRBD1 aligns across 9 bases. Germline-derived CDR1 and CDR2 are SGDLS and YYNGEE. This CDR3 has 15 amino acids. V lost 0 bases to trimming and J lost 3 bases; unmatched junction nucleotides: 4.

This clonotype was recorded at least ten times. J is TRBJ2-3 and V is TRBV5-1; D gene uncertain. Trimming stripped 6 bases from V and 5 bases from J, with 4 bases between. The CDR3 is 10 residues long. Germline V gives CDR1 SGHRS, CDR2 YFSETQ. CDR3 loop: CASIGDTQYF. Here the CDR3 DNA reads TGCGCCAGCATTGGAGATACGCAGTATTTT.

This clonotype occurred a few times. The chain joins TRBV13 to TRBJ2-5; 9 bases map to TRBD2. V was clipped by 1 base and J by 5 bases; unmatched bases: 8. CDR3 size: 16 residues. In germline, CDR1 is PRHDT, CDR2 FYEKMQ (reference sequence). CDR3 sequence (DNA): TGTGCCAGCAGCTTAGCCGGTAGCGGGAGTGGGGAGACCCAGTACTTC. As protein: CASSLAGSGSGETQYF.

The DNA for the CDR3 is TGTGCCAGCAGCCAAGCAAGGATGAACACTGAAGCTTTCTTT. It yields the protein CASSQARMNTEAFF. The V call is TRBV27, the J call TRBJ1-1, with D unclear. The CDR3 has 14 residues. Germline-derived CDR1 and CDR2 are MNHEY and SMNVEV (reference sequence). V was pared by 6 bases and J by 0 bases, with 11 bases between.

The chain joins TRBV5-4 to TRBJ2-6; 13 bases are a match to TRBD2. The V and J ends lost 3 bases and 0 bases, in that order; junction bases with no gene match: 3. CDR3 length: 18 amino acids. Germline V CDR1 and CDR2: SGHNT, YYREEE (reference sequence). The CDR3 sequence is CASSWGLAGSSGANVLTF. Here the CDR3 DNA reads TGTGCCAGCAGCTGGGGACTAGCGGGATCCTCTGGGGCCAACGTCCTGACTTTC.

In its sample, this clonotype was seen a few times. V gene TRBV20-1 combines with J gene TRBJ2-3; 7 positions agree with TRBD2. With V trimmed by 6 bases and J by 4 bases, 13 bases remained unmatched. Germline V CDR1 and CDR2: DFQATT, SNEGSKA (reference sequence). The CDR3 length is 15 residues. DNA for the CDR3: TGCAGTGCCACCCAAGGTGGGGGGGTCGCAGATACGCAGTATTTT. Translating it yields CSATQGGGVADTQYF.

This clonotype was seen only a few times. The chain joins TRBV5-1 to TRBJ2-5; D is perhaps TRBD1 (6 bases). Looked up from germline, CDR1 is SGHRS and CDR2 is YFSETQ. This CDR3 comprises 14 residues. Deletions cut 0 bases from V and 1 base from J, with 7 bases between. The CDR3 DNA is TGCGCCAGCAGCTTGGAAGGGGGCCAAGAGACCCAGTACTTC. Amino acids: CASSLEGGQETQYF.

This chain joins TRBV27 and TRBJ1-4, with a possible D match to TRBD1 (5 bases). The CDR3 spans 18 residues. The germline V gene has CDR1 MNHEY and CDR2 SMNVEV (reference sequence). Trimming cost V 0 bases and J 0 bases, with 14 bases left between them. CDR3: CASSLSEGRAPTNEKLFF. The CDR3 nucleotides are TGTGCCAGCAGTTTATCCGAGGGGAGGGCACCAACTAATGAAAAACTGTTTTTT.

The table lists this clonotype with a few counts. This chain uses TRBV4-3 with TRBJ1-5; D is possibly TRBD1 (6 bases). The V end lost 2 bases, the J end lost 7 bases, and 12 bases lay between the germline ends. The CDR3 length is 14 residues. Germline V gives CDR1 LGHNA, CDR2 YSLEER. The CDR3 bases are TGCGCCAGCAGCCAATCCCTGGGGGCCCAGCCCCAGCATTTT. This codes for CASSQSLGAQPQHF.

This clonotype appeared many times. V gene TRBV4-2 combines with J gene TRBJ2-1, with 9 bases fitting TRBD2. The CDR3 is made up of 18 amino acids. The germline CDR1 and CDR2 sequences are LGHNA and YNFKEQ. With 2 bases clipped from V and 8 bases from J, the junction kept 16 bases outside the gene matches. The chain's CDR3 is CASSQNRYGLAGSDEQFF. CDR3 nucleotide sequence: TGTGCCAGCAGCCAAAACCGATATGGGCTAGCGGGGTCGGATGAGCAGTTCTTC.

This chain uses TRBV5-1 with TRBJ2-3; 15 positions match TRBD2. The CDR3 runs to 15 residues. Germline-derived CDR1 and CDR2 are SGHRS and YFSETQ. Trimming removed 4 bases from V and 6 bases from J; junction bases left unmatched: 3. CDR3 sequence: CASSLGTSGGDTQYF. CDR3 sequence (DNA): TGCGCCAGCAGCCTCGGGACTAGCGGGGGGGATACGCAGTATTTT.

The chain joins TRBV19 to TRBJ2-7, with D hard to call. Per the germline V gene, CDR1 is LNHDA and CDR2 is SQIVND (reference sequence). V was pared by 1 base and J by 3 bases, with 7 bases between. This CDR3 is built from 13 residues. The CDR3 here is CASSIADGYEQYF. CDR3 bases: TGTGCCAGTAGTATAGCCGACGGCTACGAGCAGTACTTC. The full variable domain, its missing parts supplied by reference TRBV19 and TRBJ2-7, is DGGITQSPKYLFRKEGQNVTLSCEQNLNHDAMYWYRQDPGQGLRLIYYSQIVNDFQKGDIAEGYSVSREKKESFPLTVTSAQKNPTAFYLCASSIADGYEQYFGPGTRLTVT.

This clonotype was counted only a few times. The chain uses TRBV5-6 and TRBJ2-3, with D uncertain. The V gene's germline CDR1 is SGHDT and CDR2 YYEEEE. The ends were cut back, 0 bases at V and 1 base at J, with 18 bases in the middle. The CDR3 has 18 amino acids. CDR3 loop: CASSLGSSLEVGTDTQYF. The CDR3 DNA follows: TGTGCCAGCAGCTTGGGATCCAGCCTCGAAGTAGGCACAGATACGCAGTATTTT. Together with reference TRBV5-6 and TRBJ2-3, the CDR3 gives the full variable domain: DAGVTQSPTHLIKTRGQQVTLRCSPKSGHDTVSWYQQALGQGPQFIFQYYEEEERQRGNFPDRFSGHQFPNYSSELNVNALLLGDSALYLCASSLGSSLEVGTDTQYFGPGTRLTVL.